This TCR beta chain appears in the sequencing data of a study of CD8+CD57+ T cells in acquired aplastic anemia. Trimming took 6 bases from V and 2 from J, leaving 12 bases between them. CDR3 length: 14 amino acids. CDR1 SGHTA and CDR2 FQGTGA come from the germline V gene. Patients selected for sequencing had displayed CD8+CD57+ cell expansion by flow cytometry. Genomic DNA, serving as template, underwent TCR beta VDJ and CDR3 profiling. A single record per CDR3 protein comes from TCRdb applying MiXCR to the reads. The repertoire holds about 220,000 distinct CDR3 sequences, with approximately 45% as singletons.

The chain recombines TRBV7-3 with TRBJ2-3, with a possible D match to TRBD2 (5 bases). The sample taken for sequencing was sorted CD4+, CD8+, or CD8+CD57+ T cells (not recorded which) from PBMCs. This TCR was sampled from a human donor with aplastic anemia. The chain's CDR3 is CASSPGVATDTQYF. The CDR3 nucleotides are TGTGCCAGCAGTCCCGGGGTAGCCACAGATACGCAGTATTTT.